This T cell receptor (beta chain) was retrieved from a study of shared clonotypes between healthy human individuals. The CDR3 is 13 residues long. V lost 1 base and J 6 bases, leaving 9 bases between the germline ends. Germline V gives CDR1 SQVTM, CDR2 ANQGSEA. As defined, naive CD8 cells were CD45RO-negative and positively selected for CCR7, with terminally differentiated effector memory CD45RA+ cells excluded. Adult Caucasians living in Nashville, Tennessee made up all of the donors. Sequenced by immunoSEQ multiplex PCR; TCRdb stores in-frame clones only, minus some. In the table there are fewer than 850,000 clones, 90% to 98% of which are singletons.

The sequence was collected from a man aged 25 to 40 in good health. Sequencing input: naive CD8+ T cells sorted from blood. V and J are TRBV29-1 and TRBJ2-2, with a possible D match to TRBD2 (5 bases). The CDR3 protein is CSVEGGWAGELFF. In DNA form, the CDR3 reads TGCAGCGTTGAAGGCGGGTGGGCCGGGGAGCTGTTTTTT.